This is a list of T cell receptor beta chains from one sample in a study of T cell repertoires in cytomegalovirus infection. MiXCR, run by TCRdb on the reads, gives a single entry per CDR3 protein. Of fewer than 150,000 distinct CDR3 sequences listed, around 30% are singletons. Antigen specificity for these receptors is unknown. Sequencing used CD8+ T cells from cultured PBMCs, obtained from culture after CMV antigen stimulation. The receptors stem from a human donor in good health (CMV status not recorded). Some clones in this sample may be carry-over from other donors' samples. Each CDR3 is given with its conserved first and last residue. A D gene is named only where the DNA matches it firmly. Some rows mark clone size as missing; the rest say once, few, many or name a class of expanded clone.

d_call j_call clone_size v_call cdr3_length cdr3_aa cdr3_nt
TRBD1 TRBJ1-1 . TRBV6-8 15 CASSYSTGGCTEAFF TGTGCCAGCAGTTACTCGACAGGGGGGTGCACTGAAGCTTTCTTT
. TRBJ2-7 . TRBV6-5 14 CASSSFRGRGEQYF TGTGCCAGCAGTTCGTTCCGGGGTCGGGGCGAGCAGTACTTC
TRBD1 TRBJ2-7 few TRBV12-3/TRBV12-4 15 CASSLGGGAGYEQYF TGTGCCAGCAGTTTAGGAGGGGGCGCGGGCTACGAGCAGTACTTC
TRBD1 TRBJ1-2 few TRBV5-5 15 CASSWGDRSNYGYTF TGTGCCAGCAGCTGGGGGGACAGGTCTAACTATGGCTACACCTTC
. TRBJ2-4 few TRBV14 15 CASSQYGMAKNIQYF TGTGCCAGCAGCCAATACGGGATGGCCAAAAACATTCAGTACTTC
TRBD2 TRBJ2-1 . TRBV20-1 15 CSAPETSGGYNEQFF TGCAGTGCTCCCGAGACTAGCGGGGGGTACAATGAGCAGTTCTTC
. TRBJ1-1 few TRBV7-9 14 CASSPSYMNTEAFF TGTGCCAGCAGCCCCAGTTACATGAACACTGAAGCTTTCTTT
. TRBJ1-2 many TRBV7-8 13 CASSVTGNYGYTF TGTGCCAGCAGCGTGACAGGAAACTATGGCTACACCTTC
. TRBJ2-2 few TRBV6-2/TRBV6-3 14 CASSYRPNTGELFF TGTGCCAGCAGCTACAGGCCGAACACCGGGGAGCTGTTTTTT
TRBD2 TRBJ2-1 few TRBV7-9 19 CASSLEGLGTSGGSNEQFF TGTGCCAGCAGCTTAGAAGGCCTCGGGACTAGCGGGGGGTCTAATGAGCAGTTCTTC
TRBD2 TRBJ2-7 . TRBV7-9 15 CASSTQRGLDDEQYF TGTGCCAGCAGCACCCAGCGGGGGCTCGACGACGAGCAGTACTTC
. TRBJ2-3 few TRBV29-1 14 CSVGGAPRVDTQYF TGCAGCGTCGGAGGGGCACCAAGGGTTGATACGCAGTATTTT
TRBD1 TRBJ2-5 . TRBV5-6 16 CASSRSGQTKKGTQYF TGTGCCAGCAGCCGGTCGGGACAGACGAAAAAGGGGACCCAGTACTTC
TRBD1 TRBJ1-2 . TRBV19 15 CASSISGTGFYGYTF TGTGCCAGTAGTATTTCCGGGACAGGGTTCTATGGCTACACCTTC
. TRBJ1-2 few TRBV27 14 CASSLTHSGRSYTF TGTGCCAGCAGTTTAACCCATTCTGGGAGAAGCTACACCTTC
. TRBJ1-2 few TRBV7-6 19 CASSPPLPTIQGTNYGYTF TGTGCCAGCAGCCCCCCTCTCCCTACTATCCAGGGGACTAACTATGGCTACACCTTC
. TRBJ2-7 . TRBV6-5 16 CASSYGGFGTDYEQYF TGTGCCAGCAGTTACGGGGGGTTTGGGACCGACTACGAGCAGTACTTC
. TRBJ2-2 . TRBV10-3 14 CAIWRTDKTGELFF TGTGCCATCTGGAGGACAGATAAAACCGGGGAGCTGTTTTTT
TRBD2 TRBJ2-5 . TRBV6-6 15 CASSYVAGGPQTQYF TGTGCCAGCAGTTACGTAGCGGGGGGGCCCCAGACCCAGTACTTC
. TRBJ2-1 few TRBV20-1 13 CSAPRGDYNEQFF TGCAGTGCTCCCAGGGGGGACTACAATGAGCAGTTCTTC
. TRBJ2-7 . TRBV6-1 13 CASSERETYEQYF TGTGCCAGCAGTGAAAGGGAAACCTACGAGCAGTACTTC
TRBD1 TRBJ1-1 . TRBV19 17 CASSIQGQGELNTEAFF TGTGCCAGTAGTATACAGGGACAGGGAGAACTGAACACTGAAGCTTTCTTT
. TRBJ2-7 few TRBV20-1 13 CSGRGYHSYEQYF TGCAGTGGCAGAGGTTACCACTCCTACGAGCAGTACTTC
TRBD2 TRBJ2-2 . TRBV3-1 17 CASSQVGLADNTGELFF TGTGCCAGCAGCCAAGTGGGACTAGCGGACAACACCGGGGAGCTGTTTTTT
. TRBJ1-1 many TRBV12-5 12 CASGLVGRVAFF TGTGCTAGTGGTTTGGTGGGCAGGGTGGCTTTCTTT
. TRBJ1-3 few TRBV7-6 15 CASSSPSRGRNTIYF TGTGCCAGCAGCTCCCCTAGTCGTGGTCGAAACACCATATATTTT
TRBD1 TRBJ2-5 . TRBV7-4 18 CASSLATGEQGARETQYF TGTGCCAGCAGCTTAGCTACTGGAGAGCAGGGGGCTCGAGAGACCCAGTACTTC
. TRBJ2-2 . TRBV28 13 CASSLLVGGELFF TGTGCCAGCAGTTTATTAGTAGGCGGGGAGCTGTTTTTT